The T cell receptor beta chain described here comes from a study of CD8 T cells in ankylosing spondylitis. Findings and caveats of the study: Characteristic of ankylosing spondylitis blood, it appeared, was a TCR beta motif comprising roughly 8 highly homologous variants. Certain motif variants had earlier appeared in reactive arthritis synovial fluid and blood.

The sample holds many counts of this clonotype. Its antigen is as yet unknown. With 5 bases removed from V and 5 bases from J, the gap between germline ends came to 19 bases. Per the germline V gene, CDR1 is SGHAT and CDR2 is FQNNGV. The CDR3 totals 15 residues. The TCR beta libraries were generated through quantitative 5'-RACE incorporating molecular barcodes. TCRdb used MiXCR to reprocess the 5' RACE reads, holding one entry per CDR3 protein. The sample consists of more than 500,000 distinct CDR3 sequences, over 4% of them appearing once. V is TRBV11-2 and J is TRBJ2-7; D unclear. The TCR was taken from a male donor with ankylosing spondylitis. Sequencing input: blood, either unsorted or a sorted T cell fraction (not recorded which). CDR3 sequence (DNA): TGTGCCAGCAGCCCCACCCCAAACGAGTTCAACGAGCAGTACTTC. This sequence encodes CASSPTPNEFNEQYF. Variable domain in full (rest from reference TRBV11-2 and TRBJ2-7): EAGVAQSPRYKIIEKRQSVAFWCNPISGHATLYWYQQILGQGPKLLIQFQNNGVVDDSQLPKDRFSAERLKGVDSTLKIQPAKLEDSAVYLCASSPTPNEFNEQYFGPGTRLTVT.